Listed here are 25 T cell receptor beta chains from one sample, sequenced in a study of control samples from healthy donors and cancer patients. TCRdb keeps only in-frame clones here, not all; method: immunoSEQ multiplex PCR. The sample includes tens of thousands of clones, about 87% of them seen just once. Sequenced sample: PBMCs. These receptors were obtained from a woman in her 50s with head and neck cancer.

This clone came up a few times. The CDR3 spells CASSQDYMNTEAFF. The CDR3 DNA reads TGTGCCAGCAGCCAAGATTACATGAACACTGAAGCTTTCTTT. The V call is TRBV4-2, the J call TRBJ1-1; D is unresolved. Germline CDR1 LGHNA, CDR2 YNFKEQ. The CDR3 is 14 residues long. The V and J ends lost 0 bases and 0 bases respectively, with 5 bases between them.

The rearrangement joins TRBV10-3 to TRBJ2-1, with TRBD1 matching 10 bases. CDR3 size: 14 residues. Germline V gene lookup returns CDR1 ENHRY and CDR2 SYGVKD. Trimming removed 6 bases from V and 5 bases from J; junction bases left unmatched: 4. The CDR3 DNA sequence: TGTGCCATCAGGGGGACAGGGGAGGACAATGAGCAGTTCTTC. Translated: CAIRGTGEDNEQFF.

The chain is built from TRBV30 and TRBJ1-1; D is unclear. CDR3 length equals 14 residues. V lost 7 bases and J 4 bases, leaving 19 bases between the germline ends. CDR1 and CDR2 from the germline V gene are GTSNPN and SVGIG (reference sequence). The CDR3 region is CAFLRTGYGTEAFF. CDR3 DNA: TGTGCCTTCCTCCGGACGGGCTATGGCACTGAAGCTTTCTTT.

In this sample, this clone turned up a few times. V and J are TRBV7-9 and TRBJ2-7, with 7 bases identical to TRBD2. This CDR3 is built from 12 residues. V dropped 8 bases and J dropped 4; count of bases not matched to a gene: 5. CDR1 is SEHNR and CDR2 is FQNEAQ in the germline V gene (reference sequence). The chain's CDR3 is CASATGGYEQYF. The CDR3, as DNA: TGTGCCAGCGCGACCGGGGGGTACGAGCAGTACTTC. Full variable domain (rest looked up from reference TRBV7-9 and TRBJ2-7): DTGVSQNPRHKITKRGQNVTFRCDPISEHNRLYWYRQTLGQGPEFLTYFQNEAQLEKSRLLSDRFSAERPKGSFSTLEIQRTEQGDSAMYLCASATGGYEQYFGPGTRLTVT.

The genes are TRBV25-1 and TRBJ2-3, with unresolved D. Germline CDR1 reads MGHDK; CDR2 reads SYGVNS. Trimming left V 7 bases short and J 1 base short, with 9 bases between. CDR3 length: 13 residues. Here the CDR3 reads CASTPPGTDTQYF. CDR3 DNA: TGTGCCAGCACCCCTCCGGGCACAGATACGCAGTATTTT.

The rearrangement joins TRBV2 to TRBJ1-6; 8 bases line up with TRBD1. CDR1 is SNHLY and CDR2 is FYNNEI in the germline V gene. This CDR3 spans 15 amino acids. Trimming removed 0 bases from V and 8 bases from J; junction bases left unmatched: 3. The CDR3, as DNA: TGTGCCAGCAGTGAAGCCCCCAGGGGGCATTCACCCCTCCACTTT. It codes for CASSEAPRGHSPLHF.

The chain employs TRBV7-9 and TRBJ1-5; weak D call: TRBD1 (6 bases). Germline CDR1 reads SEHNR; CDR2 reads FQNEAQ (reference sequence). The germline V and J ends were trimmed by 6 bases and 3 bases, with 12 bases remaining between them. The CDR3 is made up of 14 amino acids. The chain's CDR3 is CASSLTGPNQPQHF. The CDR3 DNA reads TGTGCCAGCAGTCTCACAGGGCCCAATCAGCCCCAGCATTTT. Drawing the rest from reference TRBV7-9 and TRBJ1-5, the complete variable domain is DTGVSQNPRHKITKRGQNVTFRCDPISEHNRLYWYRQTLGQGPEFLTYFQNEAQLEKSRLLSDRFSAERPKGSFSTLEIQRTEQGDSAMYLCASSLTGPNQPQHFGDGTRLSIL.

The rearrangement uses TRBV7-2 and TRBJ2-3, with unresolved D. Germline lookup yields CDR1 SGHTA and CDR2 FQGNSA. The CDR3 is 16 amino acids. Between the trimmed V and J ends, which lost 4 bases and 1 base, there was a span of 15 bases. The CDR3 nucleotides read TGTGCCAGCAGCTCCGATGCCGCAGGTCGCACAGATACGCAGTATTTT. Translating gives CASSSDAAGRTDTQYF.

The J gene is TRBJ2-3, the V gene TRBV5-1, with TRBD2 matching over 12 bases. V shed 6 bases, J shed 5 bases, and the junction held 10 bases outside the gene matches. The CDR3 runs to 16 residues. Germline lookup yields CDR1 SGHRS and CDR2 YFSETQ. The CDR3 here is CASTLPLAGGRDTQYF. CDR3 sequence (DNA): TGCGCCAGCACCCTGCCACTAGCGGGGGGTCGAGATACGCAGTATTTT.

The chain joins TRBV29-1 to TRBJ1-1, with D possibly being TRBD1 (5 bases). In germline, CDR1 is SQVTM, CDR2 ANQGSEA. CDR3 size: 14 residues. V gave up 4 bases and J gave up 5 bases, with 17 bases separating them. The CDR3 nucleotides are TGCAGCGTTGCGATAGGTGTTCGGGGGACTGAAGCTTTCTTT. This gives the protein CSVAIGVRGTEAFF. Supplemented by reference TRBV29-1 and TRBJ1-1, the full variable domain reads SAVISQKPSRDICQRGTSLTIQCQVDSQVTMMFWYRQQPGQSLTLIATANQGSEATYESGFVIDKFPISRPNLTFSTLTVSNMSPEDSSIYLCSVAIGVRGTEAFFGQGTRLTVV.

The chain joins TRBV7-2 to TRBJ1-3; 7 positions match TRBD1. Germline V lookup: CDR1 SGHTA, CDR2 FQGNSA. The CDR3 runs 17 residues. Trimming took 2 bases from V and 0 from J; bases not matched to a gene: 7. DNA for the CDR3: TGTGCCAGCAGCTTACCGGACAGGCGCCTCTCTGGAAACACCATATATTTT. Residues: CASSLPDRRLSGNTIYF.

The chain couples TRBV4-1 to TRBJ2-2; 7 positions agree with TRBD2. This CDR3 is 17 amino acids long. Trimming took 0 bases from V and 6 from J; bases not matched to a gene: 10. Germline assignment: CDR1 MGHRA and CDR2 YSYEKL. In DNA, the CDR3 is TGCGCCAGCAGCCAAGATTGGGCTAGCGGTGGTCCCGGGGAGCTGTTTTTT. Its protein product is CASSQDWASGGPGELFF.

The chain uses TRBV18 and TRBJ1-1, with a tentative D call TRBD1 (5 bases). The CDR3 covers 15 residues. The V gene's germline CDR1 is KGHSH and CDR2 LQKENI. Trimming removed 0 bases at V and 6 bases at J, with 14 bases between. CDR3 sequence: CASSPPRGELSEAFF. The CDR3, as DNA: TGTGCCAGCTCACCACCGAGAGGGGAGCTTTCTGAAGCTTTCTTT.

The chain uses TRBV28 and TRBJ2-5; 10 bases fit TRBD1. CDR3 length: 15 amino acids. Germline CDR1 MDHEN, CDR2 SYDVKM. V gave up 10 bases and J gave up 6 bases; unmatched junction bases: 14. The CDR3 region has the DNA TGTGCCACCTACCCGCGGGACAGGGGTCGAAAGACCCAGTACTTC. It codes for CATYPRDRGRKTQYF.

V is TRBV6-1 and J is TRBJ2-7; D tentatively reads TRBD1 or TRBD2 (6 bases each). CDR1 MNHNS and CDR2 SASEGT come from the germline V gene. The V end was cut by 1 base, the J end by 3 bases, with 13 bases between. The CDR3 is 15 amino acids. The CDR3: CASSEGLGGVYEQYF. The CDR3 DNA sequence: TGTGCCAGCAGTGAAGGACTAGGGGGTGTCTACGAGCAGTACTTC.

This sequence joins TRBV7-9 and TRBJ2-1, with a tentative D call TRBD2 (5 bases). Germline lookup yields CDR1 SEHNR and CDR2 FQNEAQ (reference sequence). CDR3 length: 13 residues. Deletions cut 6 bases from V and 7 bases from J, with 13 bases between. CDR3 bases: TGTGCCAGCAGTAGGCTAGCCACAAATGAGCAGTTCTTC. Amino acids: CASSRLATNEQFF.

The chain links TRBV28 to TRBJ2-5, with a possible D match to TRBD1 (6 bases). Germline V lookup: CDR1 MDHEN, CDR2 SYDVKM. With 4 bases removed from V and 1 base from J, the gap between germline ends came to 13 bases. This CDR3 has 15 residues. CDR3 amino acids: CASSYRDMGQETQYF. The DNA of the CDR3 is TGTGCCAGCAGTTACAGGGATATGGGCCAAGAGACCCAGTACTTC.

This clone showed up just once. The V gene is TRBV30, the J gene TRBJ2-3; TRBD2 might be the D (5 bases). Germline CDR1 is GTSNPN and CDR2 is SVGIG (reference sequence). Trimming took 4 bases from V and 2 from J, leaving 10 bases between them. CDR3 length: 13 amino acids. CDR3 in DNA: TGTGCCTGGAACGGGGAGAACACAGATACGCAGTATTTT. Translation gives CAWNGENTDTQYF.

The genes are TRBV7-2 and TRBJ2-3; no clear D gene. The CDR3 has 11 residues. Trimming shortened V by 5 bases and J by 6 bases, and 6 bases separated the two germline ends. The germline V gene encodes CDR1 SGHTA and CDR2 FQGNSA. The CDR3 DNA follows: TGTGCCAGCAGCCCCTTGGATACGCAGTATTTT. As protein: CASSPLDTQYF. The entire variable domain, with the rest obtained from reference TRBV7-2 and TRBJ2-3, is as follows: GAGVSQSPSNKVTEKGKDVELRCDPISGHTALYWYRQSLGQGLEFLIYFQGNSAPDKSGLPSDRFSAERTGGSVSTLTIQRTQQEDSAVYLCASSPLDTQYFGPGTRLTVL.

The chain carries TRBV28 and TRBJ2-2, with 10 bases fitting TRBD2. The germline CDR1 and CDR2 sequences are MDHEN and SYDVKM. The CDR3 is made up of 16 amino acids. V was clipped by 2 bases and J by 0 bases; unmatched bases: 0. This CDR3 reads CASSLLAGANTGELFF. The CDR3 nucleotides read TGTGCCAGCAGTTTACTAGCGGGGGCGAACACCGGGGAGCTGTTTTTT. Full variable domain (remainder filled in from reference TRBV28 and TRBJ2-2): DVKVTQSSRYLVKRTGEKVFLECVQDMDHENMFWYRQDPGLGLRLIYFSYDVKMKEKGDIPEGYSVSREKKERFSLILESASTNQTSMYLCASSLLAGANTGELFFGEGSRLTVL.

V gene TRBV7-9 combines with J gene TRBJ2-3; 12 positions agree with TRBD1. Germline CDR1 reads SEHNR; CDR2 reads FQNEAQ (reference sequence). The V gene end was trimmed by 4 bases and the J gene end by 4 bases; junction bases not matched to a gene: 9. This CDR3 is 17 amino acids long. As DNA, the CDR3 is TGTGCCAGCAGCTCCTTTCTGGGACAGGGGGCTCCAGATACGCAGTATTTT. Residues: CASSSFLGQGAPDTQYF.

The CDR3: CASNVRDNQPQHF. CDR3 DNA: TGTGCCAGTAACGTCAGGGACAATCAGCCCCAGCATTTT. The rearrangement joins TRBV19 to TRBJ1-5; D may be TRBD1 (5 bases). The germline CDR1 and CDR2 sequences are LNHDA and SQIVND (reference sequence). The CDR3 loop spans 13 amino acids. V was shortened by 7 bases and J by 3 bases, with 10 bases between the two germline ends.

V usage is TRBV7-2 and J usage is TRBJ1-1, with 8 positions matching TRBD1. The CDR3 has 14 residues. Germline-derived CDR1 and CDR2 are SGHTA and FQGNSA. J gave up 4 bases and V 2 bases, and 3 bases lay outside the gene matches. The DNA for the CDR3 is TGTGCCAGCAGCTTATACACAGGGGGCACTGAAGCTTTCTTT. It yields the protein CASSLYTGGTEAFF.

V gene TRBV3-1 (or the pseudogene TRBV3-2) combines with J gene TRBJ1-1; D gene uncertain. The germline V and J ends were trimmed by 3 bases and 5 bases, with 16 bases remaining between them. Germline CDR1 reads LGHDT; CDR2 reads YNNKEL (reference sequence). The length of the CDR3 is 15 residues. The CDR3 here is CASSHSNRQRTEAFF. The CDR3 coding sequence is TGTGCCAGCAGCCACTCTAATCGGCAAAGGACTGAAGCTTTCTTT.

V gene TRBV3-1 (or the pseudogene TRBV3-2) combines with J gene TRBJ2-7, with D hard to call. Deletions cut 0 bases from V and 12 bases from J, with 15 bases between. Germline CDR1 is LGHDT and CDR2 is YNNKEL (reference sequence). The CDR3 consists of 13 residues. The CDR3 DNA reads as TGTGCCAGCAGCCAAGATGCTAGGGCATTTAGGTACTTC. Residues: CASSQDARAFRYF.